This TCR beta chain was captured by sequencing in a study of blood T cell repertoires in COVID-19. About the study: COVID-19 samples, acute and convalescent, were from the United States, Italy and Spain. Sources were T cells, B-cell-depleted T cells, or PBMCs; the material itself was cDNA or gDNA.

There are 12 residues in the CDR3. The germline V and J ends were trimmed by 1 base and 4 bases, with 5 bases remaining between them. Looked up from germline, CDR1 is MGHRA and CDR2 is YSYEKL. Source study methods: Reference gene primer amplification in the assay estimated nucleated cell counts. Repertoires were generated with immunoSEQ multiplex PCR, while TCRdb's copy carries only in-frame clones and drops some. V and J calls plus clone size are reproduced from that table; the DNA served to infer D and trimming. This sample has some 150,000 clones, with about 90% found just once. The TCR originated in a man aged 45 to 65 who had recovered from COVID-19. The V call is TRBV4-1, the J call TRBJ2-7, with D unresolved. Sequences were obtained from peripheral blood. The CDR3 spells CASSQGQYEQYF. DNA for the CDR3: TGCGCCAGCAGCCAAGGACAATACGAGCAGTACTTC.